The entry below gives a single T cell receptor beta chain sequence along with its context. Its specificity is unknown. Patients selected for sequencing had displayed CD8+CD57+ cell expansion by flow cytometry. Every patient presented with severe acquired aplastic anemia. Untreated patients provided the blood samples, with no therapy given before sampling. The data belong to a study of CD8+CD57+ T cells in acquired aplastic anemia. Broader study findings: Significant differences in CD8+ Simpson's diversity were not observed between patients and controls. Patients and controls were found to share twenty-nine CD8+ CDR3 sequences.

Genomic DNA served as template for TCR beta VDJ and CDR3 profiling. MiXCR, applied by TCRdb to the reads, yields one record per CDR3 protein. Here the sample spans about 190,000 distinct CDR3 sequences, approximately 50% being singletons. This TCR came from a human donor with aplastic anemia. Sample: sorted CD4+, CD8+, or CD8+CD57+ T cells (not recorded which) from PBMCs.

The CDR3 reads CASLVKRGRFYGYTF. In nucleotides, the CDR3 is TGTGCCAGCTTAGTAAAAAGGGGGCGGTTCTATGGCTACACCTTC. The chain employs TRBV25-1 and TRBJ1-2, with TRBD1 identical over 7 bases. The CDR3 consists of 15 residues. The junction had 13 bases not matched to a gene; V was cut back by 8 bases and J by 4 bases. Germline-derived CDR1 and CDR2 are MGHDK and SYGVNS.